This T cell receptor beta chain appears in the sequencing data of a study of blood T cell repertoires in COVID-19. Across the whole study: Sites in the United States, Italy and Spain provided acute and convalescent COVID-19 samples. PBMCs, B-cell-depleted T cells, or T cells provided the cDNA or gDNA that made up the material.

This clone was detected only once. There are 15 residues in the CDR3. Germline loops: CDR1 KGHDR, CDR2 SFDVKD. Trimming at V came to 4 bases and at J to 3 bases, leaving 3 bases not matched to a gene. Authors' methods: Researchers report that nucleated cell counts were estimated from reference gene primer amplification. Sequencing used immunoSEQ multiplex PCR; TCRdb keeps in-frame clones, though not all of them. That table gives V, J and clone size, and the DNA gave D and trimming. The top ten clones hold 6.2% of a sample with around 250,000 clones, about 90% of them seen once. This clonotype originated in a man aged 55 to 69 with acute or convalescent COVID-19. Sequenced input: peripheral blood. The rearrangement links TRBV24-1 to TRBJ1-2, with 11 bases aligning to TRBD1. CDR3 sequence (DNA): TGTGCCACCAGTGAAGGGGGACAGGGGGACTATGGCTACACCTTC. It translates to CATSEGGQGDYGYTF.